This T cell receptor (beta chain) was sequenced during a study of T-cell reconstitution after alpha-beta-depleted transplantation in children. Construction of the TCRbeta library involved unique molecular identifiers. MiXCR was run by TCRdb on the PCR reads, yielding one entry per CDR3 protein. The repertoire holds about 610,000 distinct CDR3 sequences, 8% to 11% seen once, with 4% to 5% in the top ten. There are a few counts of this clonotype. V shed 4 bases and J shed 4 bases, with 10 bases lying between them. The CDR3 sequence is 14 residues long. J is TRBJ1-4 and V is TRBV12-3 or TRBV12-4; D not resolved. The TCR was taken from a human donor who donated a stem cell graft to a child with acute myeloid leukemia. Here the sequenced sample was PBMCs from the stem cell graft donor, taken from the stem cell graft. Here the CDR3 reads CASSYPVDNEKLFF. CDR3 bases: TGTGCCAGCAGTTACCCGGTCGATAATGAAAAACTGTTTTTT.